This is a list of T cell receptor beta chains from one sample in a study of CD8 T cells in ankylosing spondylitis. MiXCR, applied by TCRdb to the 5' RACE reads, yields one record per CDR3 protein. Of under 300,000 distinct CDR3 sequences in the sample, under 12% are singletons; the top ten hold around 2.6%. Sequencing was done on a sample of blood, either unsorted or a sorted T cell fraction (not recorded which). These receptors were obtained from a male donor with ankylosing spondylitis or in good health (not recorded which). The CDR3 runs from the conserved cysteine through the conserved F or W. D genes are given only for firm matches. For some rows the clone size is stated as once, few or many, or as a class when expanded; others skip it.

V: TRBV6-6
size: many
D: TRBD1
J: TRBJ1-1
CDR3: CASSFPTGKEAFF
DNA: TGTGCCAGCAGTTTTCCGACAGGGAAGGAAGCTTTCTTT

V: TRBV10-2
size: .
D: .
J: TRBJ2-2
CDR3: CASSELLTGELFF
DNA: TGCGCCAGCAGTGAGCTCCTCACCGGGGAGCTGTTTTTT

V: TRBV27
size: few
D: .
J: TRBJ1-6
CDR3: CASSLSEGGPTYNSPLHF
DNA: TGTGCCAGCAGTTTATCGGAAGGGGGACCGACTTATAATTCACCCCTCCACTTT

V: TRBV7-6
size: many
D: TRBD1
J: TRBJ2-7
CDR3: CASSSPLDRVDEQYF
DNA: TGTGCCAGCAGCTCCCCCCTAGACAGGGTAGACGAGCAGTACTTC

V: TRBV30
size: many
D: .
J: TRBJ2-7
CDR3: CAPVGGPYEQYF
DNA: TGTGCCCCCGTGGGGGGGCCCTACGAGCAGTACTTC

V: TRBV13
size: many
D: .
J: TRBJ1-5
CDR3: CASSLGSVQPQHF
DNA: TGTGCCAGCAGCTTAGGGTCCGTCCAGCCCCAGCATTTT

V: TRBV5-1
size: many
D: TRBD1
J: TRBJ1-1
CDR3: CASSWRQGMGVWNTEAFF
DNA: TGCGCCAGCAGCTGGAGACAGGGAATGGGTGTATGGAACACTGAAGCTTTCTTT

V: TRBV3-1
size: many
D: TRBD2
J: TRBJ2-3
CDR3: CASSPPSGGPTDTQYF
DNA: TGTGCCAGCAGCCCACCTAGCGGGGGGCCCACAGATACGCAGTATTTT

V: TRBV6-5
size: many
D: TRBD2
J: TRBJ2-3
CDR3: CASSFSSGASTDTQYF
DNA: TGTGCCAGCAGTTTCTCCAGCGGGGCTAGCACAGATACGCAGTATTTT

V: TRBV7-9
size: many
D: .
J: TRBJ1-2
CDR3: CASSLGQDPYSGYTF
DNA: TGTGCCAGCAGCTTAGGGCAGGACCCCTACTCTGGCTACACCTTC

V: TRBV4-2
size: .
D: TRBD2
J: TRBJ2-7
CDR3: CASSQDGTSSEQYF
DNA: TGTGCCAGCAGCCAAGATGGGACTAGTAGCGAGCAGTACTTC

V: TRBV12-3/TRBV12-4
size: many
D: .
J: TRBJ2-2
CDR3: CASSFLGIGELFF
DNA: TGTGCCAGCAGTTTTTTGGGTATCGGGGAGCTGTTTTTT

V: TRBV28
size: many
D: .
J: TRBJ2-7
CDR3: CASSLRGVSYEQYF
DNA: TGTGCCAGCAGTTTACGAGGTGTGTCCTACGAGCAGTACTTC

V: TRBV25-1
size: many
D: TRBD1
J: TRBJ1-1
CDR3: CASSRDRANTEAFF
DNA: TGTGCCAGCAGCAGGGACAGGGCCAACACTGAAGCTTTCTTT

V: TRBV10-3
size: many
D: TRBD2
J: TRBJ2-1
CDR3: CAISESTGGGRSDNEQFF
DNA: TGTGCCATCAGTGAGTCGACCGGTGGCGGGAGGAGCGACAATGAGCAGTTCTTC

V: TRBV27
size: many
D: .
J: TRBJ1-1
CDR3: CASSCGAFF
DNA: TGTGCCAGCAGTTGCGGAGCTTTCTTT

V: TRBV4-1
size: many
D: TRBD2
J: TRBJ2-3
CDR3: CASSQDPSGRTDTQYF
DNA: TGCGCCAGCAGCCAAGATCCTAGCGGGAGGACAGATACGCAGTATTTT

V: TRBV3-1
size: many
D: .
J: TRBJ2-7
CDR3: CASSTPFEQYF
DNA: TGTGCCAGCAGCACGCCCTTTGAGCAGTACTTC

V: TRBV20-1
size: many
D: .
J: TRBJ1-3
CDR3: CSARGLHSGNTIYF
DNA: TGCAGTGCTAGAGGACTCCACTCTGGAAACACCATATATTTT

V: TRBV30
size: many
D: .
J: TRBJ1-1
CDR3: CAWRGANTEAFF
DNA: TGTGCCTGGAGGGGGGCGAACACTGAAGCTTTCTTT

V: TRBV6-6
size: .
D: .
J: TRBJ2-2
CDR3: CASSYAQVGELFF
DNA: TGTGCCAGCAGTTACGCGCAGGTTGGGGAGCTGTTTTTT

V: TRBV7-9
size: .
D: .
J: TRBJ1-1
CDR3: CASSPLGSINTEAFF
DNA: TGTGCCAGCAGCCCCCTCGGCAGTATCAACACTGAAGCTTTCTTT

V: TRBV18
size: many
D: .
J: TRBJ2-2
CDR3: CASSPKSRATGELFF
DNA: TGTGCCAGCTCACCAAAATCCAGGGCCACCGGGGAGCTGTTTTTT

V: TRBV20-1
size: .
D: TRBD2
J: TRBJ2-1
CDR3: CSAPNLAGGQSEQFF
DNA: TGCAGTGCGCCGAACCTAGCGGGGGGGCAGAGTGAGCAGTTCTTC

V: TRBV12-3/TRBV12-4
size: many
D: TRBD1
J: TRBJ2-2
CDR3: CASSVQGHTGELFF
DNA: TGTGCCAGCAGTGTACAGGGGCACACCGGGGAGCTGTTTTTT